Given below is one T cell receptor beta chain in context. Its antigen is not known. Both 60 Vbeta primers and 13 Jbeta primers went into the PCR. Profiled with immunoSEQ multiplex PCR; TCRdb holds only in-frame clones, not every one. The sample has approximately 140,000 clones, around two thirds seen once; the top ten hold around 1.9%. These data belong to a study of cytomegalovirus exposure and HLA in healthy donors. Study details: Approximately 83 million unique TCRs from HLA-typed donors were held in an early data release. Study conclusions and caveats: TCR association rates varied by HLA locus in a later analysis, with DRB1 highest and HLA-C lowest.

The CDR3 has 15 amino acids. Trimming cost V 6 bases and J 6 bases, with 17 bases left between them. Germline V gene sequence: CDR1 MNHNS, CDR2 SASEGT. The sequenced material came from PBMCs. The chain carries TRBV6-1 and TRBJ1-4; D ambiguous. This receptor was taken from a male donor in good health and CMV-seronegative. For the CDR3, the DNA is TGTGCCAGCAGGGAGACGAGAACGGCGGATGAAAAACTGTTTTTT. It translates to CASRETRTADEKLFF.